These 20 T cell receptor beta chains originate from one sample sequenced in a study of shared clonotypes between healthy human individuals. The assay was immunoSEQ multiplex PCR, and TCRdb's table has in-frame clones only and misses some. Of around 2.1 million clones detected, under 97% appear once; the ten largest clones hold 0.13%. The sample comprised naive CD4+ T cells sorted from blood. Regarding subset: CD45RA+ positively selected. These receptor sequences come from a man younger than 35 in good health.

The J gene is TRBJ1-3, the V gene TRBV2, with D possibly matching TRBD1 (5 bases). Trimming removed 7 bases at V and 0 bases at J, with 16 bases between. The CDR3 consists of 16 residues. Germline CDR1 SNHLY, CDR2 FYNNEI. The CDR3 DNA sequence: TGTGCCAGCACCCAAGGGCAGGGAGCCTCTGGAAACACCATATATTTT. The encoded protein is CASTQGQGASGNTIYF.

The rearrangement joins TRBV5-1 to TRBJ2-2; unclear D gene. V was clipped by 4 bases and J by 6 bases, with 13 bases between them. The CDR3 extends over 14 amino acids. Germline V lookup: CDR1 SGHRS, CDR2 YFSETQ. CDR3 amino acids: CASSLDRKAGELFF. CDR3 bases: TGCGCCAGCAGCCTGGACCGGAAGGCCGGGGAGCTGTTTTTT.

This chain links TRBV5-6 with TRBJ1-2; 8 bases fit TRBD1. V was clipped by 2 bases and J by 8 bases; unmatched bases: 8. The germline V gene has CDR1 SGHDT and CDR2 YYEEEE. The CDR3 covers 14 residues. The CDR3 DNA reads TGTGCCAGCAGCTTTTTTGCAGGGGGCGAGGGCTACACCTTC. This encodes CASSFFAGGEGYTF.

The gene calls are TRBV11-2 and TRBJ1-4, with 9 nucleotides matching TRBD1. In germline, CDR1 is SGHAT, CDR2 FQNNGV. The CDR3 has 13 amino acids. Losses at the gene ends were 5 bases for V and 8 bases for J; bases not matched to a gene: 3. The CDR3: CASSPGTGEKLFF. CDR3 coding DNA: TGTGCCAGCAGCCCCGGGACAGGGGAAAAACTGTTTTTT.

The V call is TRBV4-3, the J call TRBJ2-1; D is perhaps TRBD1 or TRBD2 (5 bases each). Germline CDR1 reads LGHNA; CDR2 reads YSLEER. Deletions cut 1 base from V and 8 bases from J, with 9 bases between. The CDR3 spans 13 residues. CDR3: CASSQGGWDEQFF. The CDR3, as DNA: TGCGCCAGCAGCCAAGGGGGGTGGGATGAGCAGTTCTTC.

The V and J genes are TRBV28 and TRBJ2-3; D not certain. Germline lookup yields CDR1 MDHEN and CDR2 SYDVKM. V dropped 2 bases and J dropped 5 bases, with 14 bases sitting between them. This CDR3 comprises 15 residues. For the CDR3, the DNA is TGTGCCAGCAGTTTAGCTACAACGGCTGGAGATACGCAGTATTTT. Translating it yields CASSLATTAGDTQYF.

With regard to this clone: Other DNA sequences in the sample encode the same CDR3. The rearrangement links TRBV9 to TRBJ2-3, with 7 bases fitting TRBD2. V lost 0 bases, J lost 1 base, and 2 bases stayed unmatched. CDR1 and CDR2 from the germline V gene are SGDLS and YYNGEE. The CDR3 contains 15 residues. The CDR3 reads CASSVGGGGTDTQYF. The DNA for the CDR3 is TGTGCCAGCAGCGTAGGGGGGGGTGGCACAGATACGCAGTATTTT.

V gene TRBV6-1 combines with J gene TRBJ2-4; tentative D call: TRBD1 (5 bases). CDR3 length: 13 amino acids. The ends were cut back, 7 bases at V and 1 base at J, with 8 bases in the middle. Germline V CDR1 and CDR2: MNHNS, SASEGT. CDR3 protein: CASTHRAKNIQYF. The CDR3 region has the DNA TGTGCCAGCACTCACAGGGCCAAAAACATTCAGTACTTC.

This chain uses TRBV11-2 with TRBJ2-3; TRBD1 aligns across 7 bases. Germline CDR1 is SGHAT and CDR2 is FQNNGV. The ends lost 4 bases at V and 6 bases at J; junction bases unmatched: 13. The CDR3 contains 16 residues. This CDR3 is CASSSLQGRGWDTQYF. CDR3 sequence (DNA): TGTGCCAGCAGCTCACTACAAGGCAGGGGGTGGGATACGCAGTATTTT.

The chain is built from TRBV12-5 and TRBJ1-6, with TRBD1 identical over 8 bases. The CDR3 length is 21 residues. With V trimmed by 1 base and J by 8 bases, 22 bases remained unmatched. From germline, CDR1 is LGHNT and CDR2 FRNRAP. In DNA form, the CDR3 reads TGTGCTAGTGGTTTGGCCTTAAAGACAGGGGAAGGCCTTAAGGGTGATTCACCCCTCCACTTT. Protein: CASGLALKTGEGLKGDSPLHF.

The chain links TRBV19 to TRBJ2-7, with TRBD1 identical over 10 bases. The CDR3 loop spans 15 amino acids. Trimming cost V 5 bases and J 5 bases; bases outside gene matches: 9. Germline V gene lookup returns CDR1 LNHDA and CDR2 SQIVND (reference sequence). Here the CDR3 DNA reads TGTGCCAGTAGTCGGACACCGGGACAGGGGCACGAGCAGTACTTC. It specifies CASSRTPGQGHEQYF.

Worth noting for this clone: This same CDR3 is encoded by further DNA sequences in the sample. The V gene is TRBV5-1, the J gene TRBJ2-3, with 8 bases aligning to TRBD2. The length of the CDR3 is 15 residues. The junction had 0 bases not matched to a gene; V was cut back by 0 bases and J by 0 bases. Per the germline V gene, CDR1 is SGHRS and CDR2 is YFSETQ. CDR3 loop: CASSLGGRSTDTQYF. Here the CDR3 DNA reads TGCGCCAGCAGCTTGGGCGGGAGGAGCACAGATACGCAGTATTTT.

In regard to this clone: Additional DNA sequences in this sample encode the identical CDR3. CDR3 DNA: TGTGCCAGTAGTATCGGAGGGTCCTACGAGCAGTACTTC. It encodes CASSIGGSYEQYF. The rearrangement uses TRBV19 and TRBJ2-7; possibly TRBD2 for D (6 bases). This CDR3 is built from 13 residues. CDR1 LNHDA and CDR2 SQIVND come from the germline V gene (reference sequence). V gave up 3 bases and J gave up 1 base, with 7 bases separating them.

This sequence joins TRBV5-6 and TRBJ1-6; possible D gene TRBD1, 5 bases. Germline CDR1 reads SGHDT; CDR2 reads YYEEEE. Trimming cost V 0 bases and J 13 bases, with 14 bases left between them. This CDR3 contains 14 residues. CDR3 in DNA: TGTGCCAGCAGCTTGGGGGACGGTATGGGGCCCCTCCACTTT. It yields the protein CASSLGDGMGPLHF.

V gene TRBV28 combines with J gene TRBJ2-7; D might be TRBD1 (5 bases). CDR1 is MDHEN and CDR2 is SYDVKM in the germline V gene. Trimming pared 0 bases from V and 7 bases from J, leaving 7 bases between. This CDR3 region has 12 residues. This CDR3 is CASSLWGREQYF. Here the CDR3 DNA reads TGTGCCAGCAGTTTATGGGGGCGGGAGCAGTACTTC. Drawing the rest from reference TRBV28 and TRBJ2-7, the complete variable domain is DVKVTQSSRYLVKRTGEKVFLECVQDMDHENMFWYRQDPGLGLRLIYFSYDVKMKEKGDIPEGYSVSREKKERFSLILESASTNQTSMYLCASSLWGREQYFGPGTRLTVT.

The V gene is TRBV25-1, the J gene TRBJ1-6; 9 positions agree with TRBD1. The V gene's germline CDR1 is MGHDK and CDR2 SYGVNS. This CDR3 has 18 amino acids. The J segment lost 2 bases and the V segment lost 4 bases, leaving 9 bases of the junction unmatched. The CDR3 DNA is TGTGCCAGCAGTGGGGACAGGGCACCCTACACCTATAATTCACCCCTCCACTTT. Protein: CASSGDRAPYTYNSPLHF.

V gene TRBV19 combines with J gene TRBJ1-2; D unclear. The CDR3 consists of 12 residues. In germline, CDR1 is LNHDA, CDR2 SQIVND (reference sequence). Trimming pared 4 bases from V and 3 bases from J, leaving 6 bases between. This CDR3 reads CASSRADYGYTF. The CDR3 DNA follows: TGTGCCAGTAGTAGAGCGGACTATGGCTACACCTTC.

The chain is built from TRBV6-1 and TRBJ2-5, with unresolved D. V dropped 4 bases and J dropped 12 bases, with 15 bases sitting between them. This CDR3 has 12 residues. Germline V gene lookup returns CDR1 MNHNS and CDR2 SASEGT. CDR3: CASSVVGKYKYF. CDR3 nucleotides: TGTGCCAGCAGTGTCGTCGGTAAATACAAGTACTTC.

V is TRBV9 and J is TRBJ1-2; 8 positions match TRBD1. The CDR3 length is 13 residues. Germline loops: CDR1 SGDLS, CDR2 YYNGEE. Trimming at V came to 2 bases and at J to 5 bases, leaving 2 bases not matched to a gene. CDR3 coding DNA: TGTGCCAGCAGCGTGCAGGGGGCTTATGGCTACACCTTC. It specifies CASSVQGAYGYTF.

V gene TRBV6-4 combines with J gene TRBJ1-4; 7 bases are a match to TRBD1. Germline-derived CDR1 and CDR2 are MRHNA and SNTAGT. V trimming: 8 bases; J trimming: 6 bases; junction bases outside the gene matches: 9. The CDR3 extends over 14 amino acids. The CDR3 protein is CASRRQGSDEKLFF. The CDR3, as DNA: TGTGCCAGCCGAAGACAGGGCTCGGATGAAAAACTGTTTTTT.